This T cell receptor beta chain emerged from a study of T cell repertoires in cytomegalovirus infection. Study overall: Matching HLA type, along with CMV infection, was indicated by public TCR beta signatures.

Overall study findings and caveats: Based on cumulative public TCR beta family frequency, carriers of CMV plus the relevant HLA were identified. What dominated the ex vivo response were HLA-C-restricted CMV-specific TCR beta clonotypes.

The CDR3 totals 15 residues. The germline CDR1 and CDR2 sequences are SGHTA and FQGNSA. V was pared by 2 bases and J by 1 base, with 11 bases between. The sample holds many counts of this clonotype. Its antigen remains unidentified. TCRdb called the reads again in MiXCR, with one record for every CDR3 protein. This table holds about 680,000 distinct CDR3 sequences, more than 20% found once. The receptor was isolated from a human donor in good health (CMV status not recorded). Some clones in this sample may be carry-over from other donors' samples. The chain recombines TRBV7-2 with TRBJ1-1; no clear D gene. Specimen: CD8+ T cells from PBMCs. CDR3 loop: CASSLYGLKNTEAFF. The CDR3, as DNA: TGTGCCAGCAGCTTATACGGCCTTAAGAACACTGAAGCTTTCTTT.